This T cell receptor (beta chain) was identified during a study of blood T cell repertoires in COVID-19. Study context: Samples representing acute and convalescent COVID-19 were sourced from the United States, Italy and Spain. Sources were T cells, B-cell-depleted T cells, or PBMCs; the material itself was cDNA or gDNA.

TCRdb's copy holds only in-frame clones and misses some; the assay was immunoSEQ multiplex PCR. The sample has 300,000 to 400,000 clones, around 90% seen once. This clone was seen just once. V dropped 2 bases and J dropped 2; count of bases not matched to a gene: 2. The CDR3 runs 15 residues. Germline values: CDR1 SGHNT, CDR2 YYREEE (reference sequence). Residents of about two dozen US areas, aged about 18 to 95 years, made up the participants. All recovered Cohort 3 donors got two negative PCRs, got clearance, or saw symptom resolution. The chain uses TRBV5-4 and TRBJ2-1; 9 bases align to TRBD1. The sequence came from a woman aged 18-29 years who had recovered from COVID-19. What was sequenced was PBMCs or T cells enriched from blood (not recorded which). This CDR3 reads CASSLGTGTYNEQFF. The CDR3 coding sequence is TGTGCCAGCAGCTTAGGGACAGGGACCTACAATGAGCAGTTCTTC.